These 14 T cell receptor beta chains came from one sample sequenced in a study of CD8 T cells in Susac syndrome. The authors reverse transcribed about 0.5 to 1 ug RNA with random hexamers. Each CDR3 protein is one row after TCRdb ran MiXCR on the immunoSEQ multiplex PCR reads. Among roughly 150,000 distinct CDR3 sequences listed, just over 90% were seen once. The sample was CD4+ T cells from PBMCs. The origin of the receptors is a human donor in good health.

This chain links TRBV15 with TRBJ2-6; no clear D. CDR3 length: 14 amino acids. With 0 bases removed from V and 4 bases from J, the gap between germline ends came to 4 bases. Germline loops: CDR1 LNHNV, CDR2 YYDKDF (reference sequence). The CDR3: CATSRDSGANVLTF. CDR3 DNA: TGTGCCACCAGCAGAGATTCCGGGGCCAACGTCCTGACTTTC.

The rearrangement uses TRBV7-6 and TRBJ2-3, with 10 positions matching TRBD1. V was clipped by 4 bases and J by 8 bases; unmatched bases: 9. This CDR3 is 15 amino acids long. Germline assignment: CDR1 SGHVS and CDR2 FNYEAQ. Written as DNA, the CDR3 is TGTGCCAGCAGCTCGACAGGGGGCCATGGGGGTACGCAGTATTTT. This translates into CASSSTGGHGGTQYF.

The CDR3 DNA reads TGTGCCAGCAGCGTAGCCCCGTTGGACACTGAAGCTTTCTTT. It specifies CASSVAPLDTEAFF. This chain connects TRBV9 to TRBJ1-1; D call uncertain. This CDR3 has 14 amino acids. Germline lookup yields CDR1 SGDLS and CDR2 YYNGEE. V lost 0 bases to trimming and J lost 3 bases, with 9 bases between them.

V usage is TRBV3-1 and J usage is TRBJ2-5; TRBD2 matches at 7 bases. From germline, CDR1 is LGHDT and CDR2 YNNKEL (reference sequence). The CDR3 length is 13 residues. The junction had 6 bases not matched to a gene; V was cut back by 4 bases and J by 7 bases. The CDR3 sequence: CASSRAGPGTQYF. CDR3 nucleotide sequence: TGTGCCAGCAGCCGAGCGGGGCCGGGGACCCAGTACTTC.

The chain links TRBV23-1 to TRBJ1-3; D remains unclear. TRBV23-1 is an open reading frame whose function is uncertain. The CDR3 runs 17 residues. Trimming shortened V by 4 bases and J by 0 bases, and 16 bases separated the two germline ends. CDR3 bases: TGCGCCAGCAGTCCCGGGGAGGGCACCCACTCTGGAAACACCATATATTTT. Its translation is CASSPGEGTHSGNTIYF.

The rearrangement uses TRBV29-1 and TRBJ1-1; perhaps TRBD1 as D (5 bases). In germline, CDR1 is SQVTM, CDR2 ANQGSEA. The CDR3 contains 15 residues. With 3 bases removed from V and 3 bases from J, the gap between germline ends came to 17 bases. The CDR3 coding sequence is TGCAGCGTTGAGGGACCGGGGGGACGGGACACTGAAGCTTTCTTT. Protein product: CSVEGPGGRDTEAFF.

The chain combines TRBV30 with TRBJ1-2; perhaps TRBD1 as D (6 bases). V shed 3 bases and J shed 8 bases, with 22 bases lying between them. The CDR3 length is 15 residues. CDR1 is GTSNPN, CDR2 SVGIG, per germline (reference sequence). The CDR3 DNA reads as TGTGCCTGGAGACCCACAAGGGCAGGGGTGCTAGGCTACACCTTC. Protein sequence: CAWRPTRAGVLGYTF.

This sequence joins TRBV20-1 and TRBJ2-1; D assignment may be TRBD1 or TRBD2 (6 bases each). The CDR3 is 16 amino acids. Trimming removed 3 bases from V and 8 bases from J, with 23 bases in between. Per the germline V gene, CDR1 is DFQATT and CDR2 is SNEGSKA (reference sequence). CDR3 region: CSARGGHADSGDEQFF. The CDR3 region has the DNA TGCAGTGCTAGGGGGGGACACGCGGATTCCGGGGATGAGCAGTTCTTC.

This chain joins TRBV12-3 or TRBV12-4 and TRBJ1-5; the D is unclear. V lost 2 bases to trimming and J lost 6 bases, with 11 bases between them. This CDR3 has 14 residues. Written as DNA, the CDR3 is TGTGCCAGCAGTTTAATGGGAGCCGGTCAGCCCCAGCATTTT. It translates to CASSLMGAGQPQHF.

V usage is TRBV6-1 and J usage is TRBJ2-1, with 11 bases lining up with TRBD2. Germline CDR1 reads MNHNS; CDR2 reads SASEGT. The CDR3 covers 15 residues. The V segment lost 6 bases and the J segment 8 bases; nucleotides outside the gene matches: 9. The CDR3 is CASRLSGGASYEQFF. As DNA, the CDR3 is TGTGCCAGCAGGCTTAGCGGGGGGGCCTCCTATGAGCAGTTCTTC.

The rearrangement uses TRBV19 and TRBJ2-2; possibly TRBD1 for D (5 bases). Trimming took 8 bases from V and 1 from J, leaving 8 bases between them. CDR1 and CDR2 from the germline V gene are LNHDA and SQIVND (reference sequence). There are 13 residues in the CDR3. The CDR3 coding sequence is TGTGCCAGTGCCCAGGGGAACACCGGGGAGCTGTTTTTT. Protein: CASAQGNTGELFF.

The gene calls are TRBV5-4 and TRBJ2-2; 7 nucleotides line up with TRBD2. The ends lost 4 bases at V and 6 bases at J; junction bases unmatched: 12. The CDR3 length is 16 residues. Germline CDR1 and CDR2: SGHNT and YYREEE (reference sequence). CDR3 nucleotide sequence: TGTGCCAGCAGCCGTCGGGAGGAAAGCGCAGCCGGGGAGCTGTTTTTT. Amino acid sequence: CASSRREESAAGELFF.

The chain carries TRBV2 and TRBJ2-7, with 9 bases fitting TRBD1. The V and J ends lost 6 bases and 6 bases, in that order; junction bases with no gene match: 6. This CDR3 has 13 residues. Germline CDR1 is SNHLY and CDR2 is FYNNEI. As DNA, the CDR3 is TGTGCCAGCAGGAGGGACAGGGTCGGCGAGCAGTACTTC. This encodes CASRRDRVGEQYF. The complete variable domain, with remaining parts taken from reference TRBV2 and TRBJ2-7, reads EPEVTQTPSHQVTQMGQEVILRCVPISNHLYFYWYRQILGQKVEFLVSFYNNEISEKSEIFDDQFSVERPDGSNFTLKIRSTKLEDSAMYFCASRRDRVGEQYFGPGTRLTVT.

The gene calls are TRBV7-2 and TRBJ1-2; D is perhaps TRBD1 (6 bases). The CDR3 loop spans 15 amino acids. CDR1 is SGHTA and CDR2 is FQGNSA in the germline V gene. Trimming took off 6 bases at V and 0 bases at J, with 14 bases between the two ends. CDR3 DNA: TGTGCCAGCAGTATTCGACAGGCCTCTAACTATGGCTACACCTTC. Translating gives CASSIRQASNYGYTF.